The 28 T cell receptor beta chains reported below all come from one sample, sequenced in a study of type 1 and type 2 diabetes patients. Amplification started from genomic DNA. A primer set of 30 forward and 13 reverse primers amplified the CDR3. TCRdb analysed the multiplex PCR reads with MiXCR anew, one entry per CDR3 protein. This table has fewer than 350,000 distinct CDR3 sequences, around 47% appearing once. Sequencing was carried out using peripheral blood mononuclear cells (PBMCs). These receptors originate from a man aged 18 to 35 with type 2 diabetes.

This clonotype was counted only a few times. CDR3 amino acids: CASSPKRGTDTQYF. The CDR3 bases are TGTGCCAGTAGCCCTAAGAGAGGGACAGATACGCAGTATTTT. V is TRBV19 and J is TRBJ2-3, with D possibly being TRBD2 (5 bases). Germline V gives CDR1 LNHDA, CDR2 SQIVND (reference sequence). Trimming stripped 6 bases from V and 3 bases from J, with 13 bases between. There are 14 residues in the CDR3.

The chain links TRBV20-1 to TRBJ2-3, with D perhaps TRBD2 (7 bases). V lost 6 bases and J 0 bases, leaving 10 bases between the germline ends. Germline V lookup: CDR1 DFQATT, CDR2 SNEGSKA (reference sequence). The CDR3 consists of 13 residues. The CDR3 sequence is CSAGGGSTDTQYF. The CDR3, as DNA: TGCAGTGCAGGGGGGGGAAGCACAGATACGCAGTATTTT.

The chain uses TRBV19 and TRBJ2-1, with 9 bases aligning to TRBD1. Germline V gene lookup returns CDR1 LNHDA and CDR2 SQIVND (reference sequence). The CDR3 is 13 amino acids. V lost 11 bases and J lost 9; bases outside the gene matches: 11. This CDR3 is CASGRDRAAEQFF. The CDR3 DNA reads TGTGCCTCCGGCCGGGACAGGGCGGCTGAGCAGTTCTTC.

This clonotype was seen only a few times. The chain links TRBV20-1 to TRBJ2-5; D ambiguous. The V gene's germline CDR1 is DFQATT and CDR2 SNEGSKA (reference sequence). The CDR3 is made up of 10 amino acids. The CDR3 DNA follows: TGCAGCGCGTACCAAGAGACCCAGTACTTC. It encodes CSAYQETQYF.

The chain carries TRBV28 and TRBJ2-3, with 9 bases aligning to TRBD2. The germline CDR1 and CDR2 sequences are MDHEN and SYDVKM. Unmatched junction bases numbered 11, after V lost 5 bases and J lost 2 bases. The length of the CDR3 is 17 residues. DNA for the CDR3: TGTGCCAGCAGTCCAGGACTAGCGACCTCGTTCACAGATACGCAGTATTTT. Translation: CASSPGLATSFTDTQYF.

CDR3 bases: TGCAGCGTTTTCCTAGCGGGGGTGAACGGGGAGCTGTTTTTT. Protein sequence: CSVFLAGVNGELFF. The chain combines TRBV29-1 with TRBJ2-2, with 10 bases matching TRBD2. The CDR3 spans 14 residues. Germline V gene sequence: CDR1 SQVTM, CDR2 ANQGSEA. Losses at the gene ends were 5 bases for V and 7 bases for J; bases not matched to a gene: 7.

The chain links TRBV20-1 to TRBJ2-5; D uncertain. Germline V gene data show CDR1 as DFQATT and CDR2 as SNEGSKA (reference sequence). This CDR3 comprises 14 residues. The ends were cut back, 2 bases at V and 5 bases at J, with 15 bases in the middle. CDR3 amino acids: CSARPVQLMETQYF. The CDR3 DNA is TGCAGTGCTAGACCGGTCCAACTTATGGAGACCCAGTACTTC.

CDR3 sequence (DNA): TGCGCCAGCAGCCAAGTTGACAGCCAAGAGACCCAGTACTTC. Translation: CASSQVDSQETQYF. V gene TRBV4-1 combines with J gene TRBJ2-5; TRBD1 is a possible D gene (5 bases). The CDR3 has 14 residues. Looked up from germline, CDR1 is MGHRA and CDR2 is YSYEKL. The V end lost 1 base, the J end lost 1 base, and 7 bases lay between the germline ends.

The chain combines TRBV29-1 with TRBJ1-4; weak D call: TRBD1 (6 bases). V lost 6 bases and J lost 5, with 16 bases in between. The CDR3 length is 14 residues. The germline gives CDR1 SQVTM, CDR2 ANQGSEA. CDR3 nucleotides: TGCAGCGTCAGGAACACAGGGTTGAATGAAAAACTGTTTTTT. It translates to CSVRNTGLNEKLFF. Complete variable domain (other parts from reference TRBV29-1 and TRBJ1-4): SAVISQKPSRDICQRGTSLTIQCQVDSQVTMMFWYRQQPGQSLTLIATANQGSEATYESGFVIDKFPISRPNLTFSTLTVSNMSPEDSSIYLCSVRNTGLNEKLFFGSGTQLSVL.

The V call is TRBV28, the J call TRBJ2-7, with 9 bases fitting TRBD2. The CDR3 has 17 amino acids. Looked up from germline, CDR1 is MDHEN and CDR2 is SYDVKM. The V segment lost 3 bases and the J segment 0 bases; nucleotides outside the gene matches: 9. CDR3 DNA: TGTGCCAGCAGTTTTGAGACTAGCGGATTTAGCTCCTACGAGCAGTACTTC. Encoded protein: CASSFETSGFSSYEQYF.

With regard to this clonotype: The CDR3 end shows no conserved phenylalanine or tryptophan, and so a read error is likely. V usage is TRBV15 and J usage is TRBJ1-2; a possible D gene is TRBD1 (5 bases). The CDR3 runs to 13 residues. Germline V lookup: CDR1 LNHNV, CDR2 YYDKDF (reference sequence). With 2 bases removed from V and 8 bases from J, the gap between germline ends came to 12 bases. CDR3 nucleotide sequence: TGTGCCACCAGCAGAATCAAGGGGCAGGGCTACACCCTC. Its translation is CATSRIKGQGYTL.

This clonotype was recorded once. The chain combines TRBV6-1 with TRBJ2-3; 9 bases agree with TRBD1. This CDR3 contains 14 residues. The germline V gene has CDR1 MNHNS and CDR2 SASEGT. V gave up 4 bases and J gave up 4 bases; unmatched junction bases: 3. CDR3 in DNA: TGTGCCAGCAGTGTCGACAGGGGGGCAGATACGCAGTATTTT. This translates into CASSVDRGADTQYF.

This chain uses TRBV24-1 with TRBJ2-3; 12 nucleotides agree with TRBD2. J was trimmed by 8 bases and V by 2 bases; bases with no gene match: 10. Germline CDR1 reads KGHDR; CDR2 reads SFDVKD. This CDR3 is 17 amino acids long. The CDR3 coding sequence is TGTGCCACCAGTGATTATACGGGACTAGCGGGTAGTGGTACGCAGTATTTT. Its translation: CATSDYTGLAGSGTQYF.

This clonotype was detected a few times. The rearrangement links TRBV12-3 or TRBV12-4 to TRBJ1-1, with D tentatively TRBD1 (5 bases). The CDR3 spans 15 residues. V lost 6 bases, J lost 4 bases, and 18 bases lay in between. The CDR3 loop is CASSLLVGGGTEAFF. CDR3 sequence (DNA): TGTGCCAGCAGCCTCCTGGTGGGGGGAGGCACTGAAGCTTTCTTT.

This clonotype was counted only a few times. The J gene is TRBJ2-7, the V gene TRBV29-1; 7 bases line up with TRBD2. Germline V gene lookup returns CDR1 SQVTM and CDR2 ANQGSEA. There are 13 residues in the CDR3. With 5 bases clipped from V and 3 bases from J, the junction kept 7 bases outside the gene matches. CDR3 nucleotides: TGCAGCGTTCAACGGGAGGTGGGCTACGAGCAGTACTTC. It translates to CSVQREVGYEQYF.

The chain uses TRBV2 and TRBJ2-1; perhaps D is TRBD1 or TRBD2 (6 bases each). Trimming left V 1 base short and J 12 bases short, with 22 bases between. Per germline, CDR1 SNHLY and CDR2 FYNNEI. This CDR3 spans 16 amino acids. The chain's CDR3 is CASSEEGYGGLGGQFF. The CDR3 DNA follows: TGTGCCAGCAGTGAAGAAGGATACGGGGGCTTAGGGGGGCAGTTCTTC.

This clonotype was observed a few times. V is TRBV5-1 and J is TRBJ1-1; D is undetermined. This CDR3 has 14 amino acids. CDR1 is SGHRS, CDR2 YFSETQ, per germline. V was cut by 0 bases and J by 2 bases, with 8 bases left in between. The CDR3 nucleotides read TGCGCCAGCAGCTTGGCTCAAATCAACACTGAAGCTTTCTTT. Protein sequence: CASSLAQINTEAFF.

This clonotype was counted between two and nine times. This chain joins TRBV20-1 and TRBJ2-1, with 8 bases that match TRBD2. Germline V gene lookup returns CDR1 DFQATT and CDR2 SNEGSKA (reference sequence). The CDR3 covers 15 residues. V shed 0 bases, J shed 8 bases, and the junction held 9 bases outside the gene matches. CDR3: CSARDPAGDEDEQFF. CDR3 nucleotide sequence: TGCAGTGCTAGAGATCCAGCGGGGGATGAGGATGAGCAGTTCTTC.

This clonotype was recorded a few times. The chain recombines TRBV10-1 with TRBJ2-2, with 10 bases identical to TRBD1. Trimming took 2 bases from V and 5 from J; bases not matched to a gene: 2. Germline CDR1 is WNHNN and CDR2 is SYGVQD (reference sequence). The CDR3 is 15 amino acids. As DNA, the CDR3 is TGCGCCAGCAGTGAGAGGGGACAGGGGACCGGGGAGCTGTTTTTT. Amino acid sequence: CASSERGQGTGELFF.

J is TRBJ2-2 and V is TRBV12-5; D call uncertain. V was shortened by 4 bases and J by 4 bases, with 13 bases between the two germline ends. This CDR3 region has 15 residues. Germline V gene data show CDR1 as LGHNT and CDR2 as FRNRAP. The CDR3, as DNA: TGTGCTAGTGGTTCGACACAGACAAGCACCGGGGAGCTGTTTTTT. Translating it yields CASGSTQTSTGELFF.

This clonotype was counted many times. This sequence joins TRBV15 and TRBJ1-1, with D hard to call. Germline-derived CDR1 and CDR2 are LNHNV and YYDKDF (reference sequence). The CDR3 totals 14 residues. V was cut by 3 bases and J by 0 bases, with 8 bases left in between. This CDR3 reads CATSRPILNTEAFF. CDR3 nucleotide sequence: TGTGCCACCAGCAGGCCCATCCTGAACACTGAAGCTTTCTTT.

This clonotype was seen a handful of times. The chain joins TRBV5-1 to TRBJ2-7; 10 nucleotides line up with TRBD1. Germline CDR1 is SGHRS and CDR2 is YFSETQ. V was clipped by 3 bases and J by 3 bases; unmatched bases: 6. This CDR3 has 15 residues. The CDR3: CASSWTGGSGYEQYF. CDR3 nucleotide sequence: TGCGCCAGCAGCTGGACAGGGGGATCAGGCTACGAGCAGTACTTC. The whole variable domain, filled in from reference TRBV5-1 and TRBJ2-7, reads KAGVTQTPRYLIKTRGQQVTLSCSPISGHRSVSWYQQTPGQGLQFLFEYFSETQRNKGNFPGRFSGRQFSNSRSEMNVSTLELGDSALYLCASSWTGGSGYEQYFGPGTRLTVT.

The chain is built from TRBV19 and TRBJ2-1; no firm D call. V lost 8 bases, J lost 0 bases, and 11 bases lay in between. Germline V gives CDR1 LNHDA, CDR2 SQIVND (reference sequence). The CDR3 consists of 14 residues. This CDR3 reads CASAIASSYNEQFF. In DNA, the CDR3 is TGTGCCAGTGCCATCGCCAGCTCCTACAATGAGCAGTTCTTC.

This clonotype has only a few counts. The CDR3 nucleotides read TGCGCCAGCAGCCAAGCCCCCGACAGGAAGGATGAGCAGTTCTTC. Translation: CASSQAPDRKDEQFF. V is TRBV4-1 and J is TRBJ2-1; a weak D match, TRBD1 (6 bases). Germline loops: CDR1 MGHRA, CDR2 YSYEKL. V lost 1 base and J lost 8, with 15 bases in between. There are 15 residues in the CDR3.

The genes are TRBV24-1 and TRBJ1-2, with D unclear. Germline CDR1 KGHDR, CDR2 SFDVKD. Trimming shortened V by 2 bases and J by 8 bases, and 17 bases separated the two germline ends. The CDR3 length is 15 residues. In DNA, the CDR3 is TGTGCCACCAGTGATTCTGATCGGGCGGAGGGCGGCTACACCTTC. As protein: CATSDSDRAEGGYTF.

This clonotype occurred many times. This chain links TRBV25-1 with TRBJ2-1; 11 bases map to TRBD2. CDR1 and CDR2 (germline): MGHDK, SYGVNS. V trimming: 1 base; J trimming: 5 bases; junction bases outside the gene matches: 13. This CDR3 region has 19 residues. The CDR3 coding sequence is TGTGCCAGCAGTGAATTTCGTGGTCGGCTAGCGGGGGGAGACAATGAGCAGTTCTTC. Translated: CASSEFRGRLAGGDNEQFF.

This chain joins TRBV6-5 and TRBJ2-5; 10 bases are a match to TRBD2. This CDR3 contains 19 residues. J was trimmed by 6 bases and V by 5 bases; bases with no gene match: 21. The V gene's germline CDR1 is MNHEY and CDR2 SVGAGI. CDR3 nucleotides: TGTGCCAGCAGTACACCAAGGGGGGCAATTAGCGGGAGGCTACAGACCCAGTACTTC. Its translation is CASSTPRGAISGRLQTQYF.

This clonotype was recorded only once. The chain joins TRBV29-1 to TRBJ1-1; D possibly corresponds to TRBD1 (5 bases). The length of the CDR3 is 14 residues. CDR1 and CDR2 from the germline V gene are SQVTM and ANQGSEA. The ends were cut back, 2 bases at V and 1 base at J, with 11 bases in the middle. The CDR3 sequence: CSVEWTGGNTEAFF. For the CDR3, the DNA is TGCAGCGTTGAATGGACGGGGGGGAACACTGAAGCTTTCTTT.